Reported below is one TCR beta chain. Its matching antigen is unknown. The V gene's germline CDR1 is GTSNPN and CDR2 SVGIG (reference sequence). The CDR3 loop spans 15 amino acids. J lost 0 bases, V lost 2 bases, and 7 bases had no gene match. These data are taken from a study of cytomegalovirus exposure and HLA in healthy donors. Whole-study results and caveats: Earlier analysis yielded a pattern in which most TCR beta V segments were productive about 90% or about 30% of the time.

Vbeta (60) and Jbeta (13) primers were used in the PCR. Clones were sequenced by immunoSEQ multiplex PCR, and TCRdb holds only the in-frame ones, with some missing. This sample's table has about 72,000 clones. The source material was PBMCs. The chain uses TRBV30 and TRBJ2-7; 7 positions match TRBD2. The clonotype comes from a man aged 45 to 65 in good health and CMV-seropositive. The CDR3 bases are TGTGCCTGGAGTTTGAGCGGGGATAGCTCCTACGAGCAGTACGTC. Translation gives CAWSLSGDSSYEQYV.